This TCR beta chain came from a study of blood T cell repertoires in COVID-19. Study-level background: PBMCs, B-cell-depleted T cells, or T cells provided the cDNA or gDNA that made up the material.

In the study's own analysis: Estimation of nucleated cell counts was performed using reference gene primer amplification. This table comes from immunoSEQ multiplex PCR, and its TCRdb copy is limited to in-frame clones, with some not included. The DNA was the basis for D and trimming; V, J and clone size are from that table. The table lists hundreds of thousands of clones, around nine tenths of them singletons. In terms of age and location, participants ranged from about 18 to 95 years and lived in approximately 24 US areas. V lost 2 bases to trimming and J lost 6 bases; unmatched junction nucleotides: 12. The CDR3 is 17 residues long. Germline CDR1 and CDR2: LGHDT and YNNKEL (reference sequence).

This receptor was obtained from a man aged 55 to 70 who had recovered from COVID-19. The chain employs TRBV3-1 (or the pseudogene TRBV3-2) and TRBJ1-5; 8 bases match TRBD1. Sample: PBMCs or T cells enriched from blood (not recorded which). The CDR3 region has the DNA TGTGCCAGCAGCCAAACGGACGGGACAGGTCTAGGTCAGCCCCAGCATTTT. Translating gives CASSQTDGTGLGQPQHF.